This T cell receptor (beta chain) was documented in a study of Graves' ophthalmopathy and Graves' hyperthyroidism. Diagnostic conclusions were grounded in clinical symptoms, serum thyroxine, TRAb, thyroid ultrasound and orbital computed tomography. CDR3 length equals 15 residues. Germline assignment: CDR1 DFQATT and CDR2 SNEGSKA (reference sequence). Trimming left V 6 bases short and J 5 bases short, with 20 bases between. Points on this clonotype: A much larger clone is a single base away; this may be a read error.

As the template, RNA transcripts were used to amplify TCR beta CDR3 regions. HTBI primers served in a first-round RT-PCR, which a second-round multiplex PCR followed. TCRdb ran MiXCR on the multiplex PCR reads and lists one entry per CDR3 protein. The data show around 1,000,000 distinct CDR3 sequences, 35% to 40% seen once. The sample was peripheral blood or thyroid tissue (not recorded which). This receptor was obtained from an adult man with Graves' hyperthyroidism. V and J are TRBV20-1 and TRBJ1-5; D might be TRBD1 (5 bases). As DNA, the CDR3 is TGCAGTGCCCTGTGCGGGGAAAGGGGTCATCAGCCCCAGCATTTT. Translation gives CSALCGERGHQPQHF.